This T cell receptor beta chain was documented in a study of control samples from healthy donors and cancer patients. This clone was seen only once. CDR3 length: 15 residues. Germline loops: CDR1 LNHDA, CDR2 SQIVND (reference sequence). V dropped 5 bases and J dropped 1 base, with 14 bases sitting between them. The data were produced by immunoSEQ multiplex PCR, yet TCRdb's version contains in-frame clones alone and is incomplete. Among around 150,000 clones listed, 90% to 95% were seen once. This clonotype was sampled from a man between 60 and 75 years old with colorectal cancer. The J gene is TRBJ1-1, the V gene TRBV19, with TRBD1 as a possible D gene (6 bases). Sequenced material: PBMCs. As DNA, the CDR3 is TGTGCCAGTAGTGCCTGGACAGCACAGAACACTGAAGCTTTCTTT. Translated: CASSAWTAQNTEAFF.